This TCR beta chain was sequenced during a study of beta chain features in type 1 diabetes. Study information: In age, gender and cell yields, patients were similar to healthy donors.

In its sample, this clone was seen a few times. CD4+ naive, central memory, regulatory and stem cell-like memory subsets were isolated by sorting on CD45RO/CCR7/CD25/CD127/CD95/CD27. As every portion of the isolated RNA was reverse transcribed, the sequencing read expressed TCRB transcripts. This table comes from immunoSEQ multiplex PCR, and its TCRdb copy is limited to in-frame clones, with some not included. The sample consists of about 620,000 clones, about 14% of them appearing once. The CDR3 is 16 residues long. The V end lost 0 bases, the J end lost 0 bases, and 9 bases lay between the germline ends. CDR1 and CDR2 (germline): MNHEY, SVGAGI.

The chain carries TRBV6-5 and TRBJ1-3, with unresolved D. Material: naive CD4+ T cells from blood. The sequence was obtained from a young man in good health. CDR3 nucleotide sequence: TGTGCCAGCAGTTACTCGAGATACACCTCTGGAAACACCATATATTTT. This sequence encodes CASSYSRYTSGNTIYF.